A single sample is the source of the 10 T cell receptor beta chains below, sequenced in a study of T cell repertoires in cytomegalovirus infection. TCRdb re-called the reads with MiXCR, one entry per CDR3 protein. The data contain fewer than 200,000 distinct CDR3 sequences, around 15% of them seen just once; the ten biggest clones take up more than 20%. The sequencing sample was made of PBMCs. These receptors came from a human donor in good health (CMV status not recorded). Some clones in this sample may be carry-over from other donors' samples.

The gene calls are TRBV12-3 or TRBV12-4 and TRBJ1-1, with D perhaps TRBD1 (6 bases). CDR3 size: 14 residues. V lost 5 bases to trimming and J lost 8 bases, with 18 bases between them. CDR3 residues: CASSPQGPTGEAFF. CDR3 nucleotides: TGTGCCAGCAGTCCCCAGGGGCCCACGGGGGAAGCTTTCTTT.

The V call is TRBV30, the J call TRBJ2-2, with D unresolved. There are 13 residues in the CDR3. V lost 5 bases and J lost 7, with 14 bases in between. CDR1 is GTSNPN and CDR2 is SVGIG in the germline V gene (reference sequence). The CDR3 DNA reads TGTGCCTGGGACCACGGCGGTGGCGGGGAGCTGTTTTTT. Translation: CAWDHGGGGELFF.

The chain is built from TRBV7-9 and TRBJ2-7, with D possibly TRBD1 on 5 matching bases. Germline V gene data show CDR1 as SEHNR and CDR2 as FQNEAQ (reference sequence). The CDR3 is made up of 16 amino acids. V was trimmed by 4 bases and J by 2 bases, leaving 18 bases between them. The CDR3 protein is CASSSSQGNTAYEQYF. The CDR3 region has the DNA TGTGCCAGCAGCTCGTCGCAGGGAAACACAGCCTACGAGCAGTACTTC. The variable domain in full, with the rest retrieved from reference TRBV7-9 and TRBJ2-7, is DTGVSQNPRHKITKRGQNVTFRCDPISEHNRLYWYRQTLGQGPEFLTYFQNEAQLEKSRLLSDRFSAERPKGSFSTLEIQRTEQGDSAMYLCASSSSQGNTAYEQYFGPGTRLTVT.

The chain links TRBV7-9 to TRBJ1-1, with TRBD1 matching over 8 bases. The CDR3 has 14 amino acids. CDR1 and CDR2 from the germline V gene are SEHNR and FQNEAQ (reference sequence). The CDR3: CVQGAAGLNTEAFF. CDR3 bases: TGTGTCCAGGGGGCCGCGGGGCTGAACACTGAAGCTTTCTTT.

The V and J genes are TRBV7-8 and TRBJ1-1; the match to TRBD1 covers 8 bases. The V gene end was trimmed by 6 bases and the J gene end by 5 bases; junction bases not matched to a gene: 8. Germline CDR1 and CDR2: SGHVS and FQNEAQ. CDR3 size: 14 residues. The CDR3 sequence: CASRLTGGTTEAFF. As DNA, the CDR3 is TGTGCCAGCAGGCTAACAGGGGGAACTACTGAAGCTTTCTTT.

This clonotype occurred a few times. This chain links TRBV20-1 with TRBJ2-1, with TRBD2 matching over 8 bases. J was trimmed by 5 bases and V by 8 bases; bases with no gene match: 8. Germline V CDR1 and CDR2: DFQATT, SNEGSKA (reference sequence). The CDR3 has 13 amino acids. The CDR3 region is CSYAGLGNNEQFF. Here the CDR3 DNA reads TGCAGTTATGCGGGACTAGGAAACAATGAGCAGTTCTTC.

This clonotype was counted many times. V and J are TRBV6-2 or TRBV6-3 and TRBJ2-2, with D perhaps assigned TRBD1 or TRBD2 (5 bases each). Trimming removed 4 bases from V and 4 bases from J, with 13 bases in between. This CDR3 spans 15 amino acids. Germline V gene lookup returns CDR1 MNHEY and CDR2 SVGEGT. The CDR3 spells CASSSWDHITGELFF. The DNA of the CDR3 is TGTGCCAGCAGTTCCTGGGACCATATCACCGGGGAGCTGTTTTTT.

This clonotype came up many times. The chain links TRBV5-6 to TRBJ1-5; TRBD1 might be the D (6 bases). CDR3 length: 15 amino acids. Per the germline V gene, CDR1 is SGHDT and CDR2 is YYEEEE. Trimming pared 3 bases from V and 5 bases from J, leaving 15 bases between. CDR3 sequence: CASSSYWEGDQPQHF. CDR3 coding DNA: TGTGCCAGCAGCTCCTACTGGGAGGGGGATCAGCCCCAGCATTTT.

This clonotype was recorded many times. In nucleotides, the CDR3 is TGTGCCAGCAGCTTAGGAAGGTCGCGAGCTGGCAATGAGCAGTTCTTC. Translating gives CASSLGRSRAGNEQFF. The chain couples TRBV7-2 to TRBJ2-1; D call uncertain. V gave up 1 base and J gave up 6 bases, with 16 bases separating them. The CDR3 is made up of 16 amino acids. Germline loops: CDR1 SGHTA, CDR2 FQGNSA.

This clonotype was picked up many times. The chain combines TRBV12-3 or TRBV12-4 with TRBJ1-1; the match to TRBD1 covers 11 bases. The CDR3 consists of 15 residues. V was clipped by 3 bases and J by 6 bases; unmatched bases: 6. Written as DNA, the CDR3 is TGTGCCAGCAGTTTGCAGGACAGGGGGCCGCCTGAAGCTTTCTTT. Translation: CASSLQDRGPPEAFF.